The 27 T cell receptor beta chains presented below share a single source sample, sequenced in a study of blood T cell repertoires in COVID-19. The method was immunoSEQ multiplex PCR; TCRdb's version includes in-frame clones alone and lacks a portion of them. The table includes about 290,000 clones, around four fifths detected once. The specimen was peripheral blood. Every receptor here comes from a woman aged 45-59 years with active or convalescent COVID-19.

This chain uses TRBV27 with TRBJ1-4; TRBD1 matches 8 bases. Germline CDR1 reads MNHEY; CDR2 reads SMNVEV (reference sequence). This CDR3 region has 15 residues. Trimming took 5 bases from V and 7 from J; bases not matched to a gene: 9. In nucleotides, the CDR3 is TGTGCCAGCAGTCAAACAGGGGGAGTCGGTGAAAAACTGTTTTTT. This translates into CASSQTGGVGEKLFF.

The count of this clone is one. The chain uses TRBV2 and TRBJ1-1, with TRBD1 matching 7 bases. Germline CDR1 and CDR2: SNHLY and FYNNEI. CDR3 size: 13 residues. Trimming removed 5 bases from V and 4 bases from J; junction bases left unmatched: 4. For the CDR3, the DNA is TGTGCCAGCAGTCGACAGGGAAGCACTGAAGCTTTCTTT. Translated: CASSRQGSTEAFF.

The chain is built from TRBV9 and TRBJ2-7; TRBD1 matches 8 bases. V gave up 2 bases and J gave up 10 bases; unmatched junction bases: 5. CDR1 is SGDLS and CDR2 is YYNGEE in the germline V gene. The CDR3 consists of 12 residues. CDR3: CASSVDRGAQYF. The CDR3 DNA is TGTGCCAGCAGCGTTGACAGGGGTGCTCAGTACTTC.

J is TRBJ2-7 and V is TRBV7-2; TRBD2 matches 7 bases. Trimming removed 4 bases from V and 2 bases from J; junction bases left unmatched: 11. There are 16 residues in the CDR3. Per the germline V gene, CDR1 is SGHTA and CDR2 is FQGNSA. The CDR3 reads CASSSLTRGSTYEQYF. The DNA of the CDR3 is TGTGCCAGCAGCTCCCTGACTCGCGGGAGTACCTACGAGCAGTACTTC.

The chain couples TRBV5-1 to TRBJ2-1; 14 nucleotides align to TRBD2. Trimming took 4 bases from V and 7 from J; bases not matched to a gene: 4. Germline lookup yields CDR1 SGHRS and CDR2 YFSETQ. This CDR3 is built from 15 residues. CDR3 DNA sequence: TGCGCCAGCAGCCCTGGACTAGCGGGAGGAAATGAGCAGTTCTTC. Protein sequence: CASSPGLAGGNEQFF. Together with reference TRBV5-1 and TRBJ2-1, the CDR3 gives the full variable domain: KAGVTQTPRYLIKTRGQQVTLSCSPISGHRSVSWYQQTPGQGLQFLFEYFSETQRNKGNFPGRFSGRQFSNSRSEMNVSTLELGDSALYLCASSPGLAGGNEQFFGPGTRLTVL.

V gene TRBV2 combines with J gene TRBJ1-1, with D perhaps matching TRBD1 (5 bases). V dropped 4 bases and J dropped 3 bases, with 12 bases sitting between them. The germline CDR1 and CDR2 sequences are SNHLY and FYNNEI. The CDR3 runs to 14 residues. In DNA, the CDR3 is TGTGCCAGCAGTGTGGCGGCCAGGGACACTGAAGCTTTCTTT. It codes for CASSVAARDTEAFF. Based on the CDR3 plus reference TRBV2 and TRBJ1-1, the full variable domain is EPEVTQTPSHQVTQMGQEVILRCVPISNHLYFYWYRQILGQKVEFLVSFYNNEISEKSEIFDDQFSVERPDGSNFTLKIRSTKLEDSAMYFCASSVAARDTEAFFGQGTRLTVV.

The chain recombines TRBV28 with TRBJ1-1; D may be TRBD1 (5 bases). V lost 6 bases and J lost 9, with 23 bases in between. Germline CDR1 reads MDHEN; CDR2 reads SYDVKM. This CDR3 has 15 residues. The CDR3 is CASSLGVDEGGKAFF. The CDR3 nucleotides read TGTGCCAGCAGCTTAGGGGTTGACGAGGGCGGAAAAGCTTTCTTT.

The chain's CDR3 is CSVPSGRVDTQYF. The CDR3 DNA follows: TGCAGCGTTCCTAGCGGGAGGGTAGATACGCAGTATTTT. The chain uses TRBV29-1 and TRBJ2-3; 12 bases are shared with TRBD2. Germline lookup yields CDR1 SQVTM and CDR2 ANQGSEA. V trimming: 5 bases; J trimming: 5 bases; junction bases outside the gene matches: 2. The CDR3 spans 13 residues.

This clone has only a few counts. The chain carries TRBV24-1 and TRBJ1-2, with 11 bases fitting TRBD1. The CDR3 sequence is 15 residues long. Unmatched junction bases numbered 3, after V lost 1 base and J lost 6 bases. Germline CDR1 is KGHDR and CDR2 is SFDVKD. The CDR3 coding sequence is TGTGCCACCAGTGATTTCGGGACAGGGGGAGATGGCTACACCTTC. Amino acids: CATSDFGTGGDGYTF.

The chain recombines TRBV7-6 with TRBJ2-7, with 7 bases identical to TRBD1. The CDR3 covers 15 residues. Germline loops: CDR1 SGHVS, CDR2 FNYEAQ. V lost 1 base, J lost 7 bases, and 10 bases stayed unmatched. CDR3 nucleotides: TGTGCCAGCAGCTTAGGGGACAGCGTTCCTGGTGAGCAGTACTTC. It codes for CASSLGDSVPGEQYF.

The V call is TRBV29-1, the J call TRBJ1-4, with 7 bases fitting TRBD1. Germline V CDR1 and CDR2: SQVTM, ANQGSEA. The CDR3 is 14 residues long. V dropped 6 bases and J dropped 7; count of bases not matched to a gene: 11. CDR3 sequence: CSVGYRGWAEKLFF. CDR3 in DNA: TGCAGCGTGGGTTACAGGGGTTGGGCTGAAAAACTGTTTTTT.

V is TRBV5-5 and J is TRBJ1-5, with a weak D call TRBD1 (6 bases). The ends were cut back, 4 bases at V and 2 bases at J, with 16 bases in the middle. Germline V gives CDR1 SGHKS, CDR2 YYEKEE (reference sequence). This CDR3 is built from 16 residues. The CDR3 is CASSMGGGGGNQPQHF. The CDR3 coding sequence is TGTGCCAGCAGCATGGGGGGCGGGGGAGGCAATCAGCCCCAGCATTTT.

The rearrangement joins TRBV24-1 to TRBJ1-1, with 8 bases identical to TRBD1. CDR3 size: 17 residues. V was clipped by 6 bases and J by 1 base; unmatched bases: 12. The germline gives CDR1 KGHDR, CDR2 SFDVKD. The CDR3 nucleotides read TGTGCCACCAGTTCCCGATACCCCGGGACAGGGAACACTGAAGCTTTCTTT. This gives the protein CATSSRYPGTGNTEAFF.

CDR3 sequence (DNA): TGTGCCAGCAGCCCGTTCCAGGGGGACACTGAAGCTTTCTTT. This translates into CASSPFQGDTEAFF. This chain joins TRBV7-3 and TRBJ1-1; TRBD1 matches at 7 bases. The junction had 6 bases not matched to a gene; V was cut back by 5 bases and J by 3 bases. Per the germline V gene, CDR1 is SGHTA and CDR2 is FQGTGA. The CDR3 totals 14 residues.

The chain uses TRBV28 and TRBJ1-5, with D possibly being TRBD1 (5 bases). Germline V gene lookup returns CDR1 MDHEN and CDR2 SYDVKM. Deletions cut 6 bases from V and 5 bases from J, with 20 bases between. The CDR3 runs to 16 residues. CDR3 coding DNA: TGTGCCAGCAGCCCTGCGGGGGTGGGAGGTTATCAGCCCCAGCATTTT. This codes for CASSPAGVGGYQPQHF.

This chain connects TRBV19 to TRBJ2-7; no reliable D call. The V end lost 3 bases, the J end lost 7 bases, and 22 bases lay between the germline ends. Germline V lookup: CDR1 LNHDA, CDR2 SQIVND (reference sequence). This CDR3 has 16 amino acids. The CDR3 nucleotides read TGTGCCAGTAGTATGTTCCCTGCCGTACCCGGGTATGAGCAGTACTTC. Residues: CASSMFPAVPGYEQYF.

The V call is TRBV2, the J call TRBJ1-1, with D possibly TRBD1 on 6 matching bases. CDR3 size: 12 residues. The V gene's germline CDR1 is SNHLY and CDR2 FYNNEI. V was clipped by 6 bases and J by 8 bases, with 13 bases between them. The CDR3 sequence: CASRPIGTEAFF. The CDR3 DNA is TGTGCCAGCAGACCGATCGGGACAGAAGCTTTCTTT.

This clone was observed a single time. The genes are TRBV7-8 and TRBJ1-1, with D possibly matching TRBD1 (5 bases). The CDR3 contains 16 residues. Germline lookup yields CDR1 SGHVS and CDR2 FQNEAQ. Trimming removed 5 bases at V and 0 bases at J, with 16 bases between. The CDR3 sequence is CASSPGGWGMNTEAFF. The CDR3 DNA follows: TGTGCCAGCAGCCCCGGGGGGTGGGGCATGAACACTGAAGCTTTCTTT.

This clone occurred once. This sequence joins TRBV7-8 and TRBJ2-7; D call uncertain. The CDR3 is 13 residues long. Germline V gives CDR1 SGHVS, CDR2 FQNEAQ. Trimming stripped 3 bases from V and 7 bases from J, with 13 bases between. CDR3 nucleotide sequence: TGTGCCAGCAGCTTTGTTGTTTGGGCAGAGCAGTACTTC. It yields the protein CASSFVVWAEQYF. Variable domain in full (rest from reference TRBV7-8 and TRBJ2-7): GAGVSQSPRYKVAKRGQDVALRCDPISGHVSLFWYQQALGQGPEFLTYFQNEAQLDKSGLPSDRFFAERPEGSVSTLKIQRTQQEDSAVYLCASSFVVWAEQYFGPGTRLTVT.

The CDR3 bases are TGTGCCAGCAGCGCCGGGACAGCGCGTTCGGTCGAAAAACTGTTTTTT. Its protein product is CASSAGTARSVEKLFF. The chain couples TRBV25-1 to TRBJ1-4, with 7 bases fitting TRBD1. With V trimmed by 6 bases and J by 8 bases, 15 bases remained unmatched. Germline CDR1 MGHDK, CDR2 SYGVNS. The CDR3 extends over 16 amino acids.

The V gene is TRBV5-5, the J gene TRBJ2-1; D ambiguous. Germline-derived CDR1 and CDR2 are SGHKS and YYEKEE (reference sequence). With 1 base removed from V and 5 bases from J, the gap between germline ends came to 7 bases. CDR3 length equals 13 residues. CDR3 region: CASSLQVDNEQFF. DNA of the CDR3: TGTGCCAGCAGCTTGCAGGTAGACAATGAGCAGTTCTTC.

This clone was counted once. V usage is TRBV30 and J usage is TRBJ1-1; D unclear. There are 11 residues in the CDR3. The V end was cut by 2 bases, the J end by 3 bases, with 4 bases between. From germline, CDR1 is GTSNPN and CDR2 SVGIG (reference sequence). In DNA, the CDR3 is TGTGCCTGGAGTCCCTACACTGAAGCTTTCTTT. Amino acid sequence: CAWSPYTEAFF.

The rearrangement links TRBV9 to TRBJ2-1; D call uncertain. V gave up 2 bases and J gave up 8 bases, with 14 bases separating them. This CDR3 spans 14 amino acids. Germline CDR1 SGDLS, CDR2 YYNGEE. The CDR3 here is CASSVAVTPDEQFF. Here the CDR3 DNA reads TGTGCCAGCAGCGTGGCGGTTACGCCTGATGAGCAGTTCTTC.

The CDR3 reads CASIRAPGYTGELFF. CDR3 nucleotide sequence: TGTGCCAGTATAAGAGCTCCAGGGTACACCGGGGAGCTGTTTTTT. The chain carries TRBV19 and TRBJ2-2; a possible D gene is TRBD1 (5 bases). V dropped 7 bases and J dropped 3 bases, with 15 bases sitting between them. The CDR3 sequence is 15 residues long. Looked up from germline, CDR1 is LNHDA and CDR2 is SQIVND (reference sequence).

This clone was detected only a few times. V and J are TRBV9 and TRBJ2-3; 7 bases map to TRBD2. The J segment lost 1 base and the V segment lost 4 bases, leaving 6 bases of the junction unmatched. Germline CDR1 reads SGDLS; CDR2 reads YYNGEE. The CDR3 consists of 15 residues. The CDR3 reads CASSSGGSGTDTQYF. CDR3 in DNA: TGTGCCAGCAGCTCCGGGGGGTCGGGCACAGATACGCAGTATTTT.

This clone was detected only once. The chain carries TRBV5-4 and TRBJ2-4, with D perhaps matching TRBD1 (5 bases). Germline V gene data show CDR1 as SGHNT and CDR2 as YYREEE (reference sequence). Trimming pared 4 bases from V and 0 bases from J, leaving 8 bases between. This CDR3 region has 14 residues. CDR3 bases: TGTGCCAGCAGCCCCGACAGAGCCAAAAACATTCAGTACTTC. Translation gives CASSPDRAKNIQYF. Drawing the rest from reference TRBV5-4 and TRBJ2-4, the complete variable domain is ETGVTQSPTHLIKTRGQQVTLRCSSQSGHNTVSWYQQALGQGPQFIFQYYREEENGRGNFPPRFSGLQFPNYSSELNVNALELDDSALYLCASSPDRAKNIQYFGAGTRLSVL.

This rearrangement joins TRBV7-9 to TRBJ1-3; D ambiguous. V shed 5 bases and J shed 7 bases, with 18 bases lying between them. CDR1 is SEHNR, CDR2 FQNEAQ, per germline (reference sequence). The CDR3 contains 15 residues. Here the CDR3 DNA reads TGTGCCAGCAGCCCCCCCCTCGGAGCCGTGAACACCATATATTTT. Protein sequence: CASSPPLGAVNTIYF. The whole variable domain, remainder taken from reference TRBV7-9 and TRBJ1-3, is DTGVSQNPRHKITKRGQNVTFRCDPISEHNRLYWYRQTLGQGPEFLTYFQNEAQLEKSRLLSDRFSAERPKGSFSTLEIQRTEQGDSAMYLCASSPPLGAVNTIYFGEGSWLTVV.